These 9 T cell receptor beta chains share one sample of origin, sequenced in a study of cytomegalovirus exposure and HLA in healthy donors. Use of 60 Vbeta and 13 Jbeta primers characterized the PCR. Here immunoSEQ multiplex PCR was the method, and the copy in TCRdb shows in-frame clones only, minus some. The table includes about 93,000 clones, roughly four fifths detected once. The specimen was PBMCs. The receptors were gathered from a man aged 25 to 40 in good health and CMV-seronegative.

This clone was seen a few times. The CDR3 DNA reads as TGTGCCAGCAGCCTCACAGGAAACTACGAGCAGTACTTC. Translating gives CASSLTGNYEQYF. The J gene is TRBJ2-7, the V gene TRBV6-5, with D perhaps matching TRBD1 (5 bases). Germline V lookup: CDR1 MNHEY, CDR2 SVGAGI. This CDR3 has 13 amino acids. V lost 6 bases and J 3 bases, leaving 12 bases between the germline ends.

This chain uses TRBV5-8 with TRBJ1-5; D ambiguous. CDR3 size: 13 residues. The germline CDR1 and CDR2 sequences are SGHTS and YDEGEE. The germline V and J ends were trimmed by 1 base and 4 bases, with 6 bases remaining between them. DNA of the CDR3: TGTGCCAGCAGCTTGAGCGGGAATCAGCCCCAGCATTTT. Translating it yields CASSLSGNQPQHF.

This clone has a single count. One end of the junction fails to match germline, which may point to a read error. Other DNA sequences of this sample code for an identical CDR3. The genes are TRBV6-6 and TRBJ1-5, with D tentatively TRBD1 (5 bases). Germline values: CDR1 MNHNY, CDR2 SVGAGI (reference sequence). This CDR3 spans 14 amino acids. This chain's CDR3 is CASSYAGSEQPQHF. The CDR3 DNA sequence: TGCGCCAGCAGTTACGCAGGGTCGGAGCAGCCCCAGCATTTT.

V is TRBV18 and J is TRBJ2-7; no clear D gene. The CDR3 covers 14 residues. From germline, CDR1 is KGHSH and CDR2 LQKENI. The V and J ends lost 3 bases and 4 bases respectively, with 13 bases between them. The CDR3 sequence is CASSPTLSVYEQYV. CDR3 coding DNA: TGTGCCAGCTCACCTACATTAAGCGTTTACGAGCAGTACGTC.

This chain links TRBV2 with TRBJ1-5; 9 nucleotides match TRBD1. The V gene end was trimmed by 5 bases and the J gene end by 5 bases; junction bases not matched to a gene: 4. CDR1 and CDR2 (germline): SNHLY, FYNNEI. The CDR3 runs to 14 residues. The CDR3 nucleotides read TGTGCCAGCAGTTTCCGGGACAGGGATCAGCCCCAGCATTTT. Protein product: CASSFRDRDQPQHF.

The gene calls are TRBV9 and TRBJ1-3; no clear D. Deletions cut 2 bases from V and 4 bases from J, with 7 bases between. The CDR3 loop spans 13 amino acids. CDR1 is SGDLS and CDR2 is YYNGEE in the germline V gene. The CDR3 here is CASSVGRGNTIYF. In nucleotides, the CDR3 is TGTGCCAGCAGCGTCGGCAGGGGAAACACCATATATTTT.

V gene TRBV14 combines with J gene TRBJ2-7; tentative D call: TRBD2 (5 bases). This CDR3 has 12 residues. From germline, CDR1 is SGHDN and CDR2 FVKESK. Trimming took off 1 base at V and 7 bases at J, with 8 bases between the two ends. CDR3 region: CASSQGTGEQYV. The CDR3 DNA sequence: TGTGCCAGCAGCCAAGGTACGGGGGAGCAGTACGTC.

This chain links TRBV9 with TRBJ2-1, with a possible D match to TRBD2 (6 bases). Trimming removed 1 base at V and 0 bases at J, with 17 bases between. Germline CDR1 SGDLS, CDR2 YYNGEE. The CDR3 is 18 amino acids. The CDR3 nucleotides are TGTGCCAGCAGCGTACCGCCGTCGGCTAGCGCCTCCTACAATGAGCAGTTCTTC. Translation: CASSVPPSASASYNEQFF.

The rearrangement joins TRBV19 to TRBJ2-1, with 8 bases that match TRBD2. Germline lookup yields CDR1 LNHDA and CDR2 SQIVND (reference sequence). The CDR3 totals 10 residues. The CDR3 loop is CASGVNEQFF. CDR3 nucleotides: TGTGCTAGCGGGGTCAATGAGCAGTTCTTC.